This T cell receptor (beta chain) stems from a study of cytomegalovirus exposure and HLA in healthy donors. The primer mix had 60 Vbeta and 13 Jbeta primers. Profiled with immunoSEQ multiplex PCR; TCRdb holds only in-frame clones, not every one. The sample includes roughly 140,000 clones, 70% to 75% of them seen just once. This clone has a handful of counts. The CDR3 extends over 14 amino acids. Germline CDR1 and CDR2: SNHLY and FYNNEI. V shed 3 bases and J shed 6 bases, with 13 bases lying between them. Input material: PBMCs. The receptor comes from a woman in her 30s in good health and CMV-seronegative. The V gene is TRBV2, the J gene TRBJ2-3, with a possible D match to TRBD2 (5 bases). In DNA, the CDR3 is TGTGCCAGCAGTGAGTCGTCCGGCGGGGATACGCAGTATTTT. Protein product: CASSESSGGDTQYF.